One and the same sample provided the 25 T cell receptor beta chains below, sequenced in a study of regulatory T cells in long-lasting Graves disease. Regarding time point: persistent/refractory GD, antithyroid drugs over 5 years with positive TRAb. PBMCs were the source of the RNA used for TCR sequencing. Sequencing libraries for TCR beta were prepared with iRepertoire HTBI primers and Arm-PCR of CDR3 regions. MiXCR, run by TCRdb on the multiplex PCR reads, gives a single entry per CDR3 protein. The sample includes fewer than 450,000 distinct CDR3 sequences, 20% to 25% of them seen just once. This specimen consisted of peripheral blood mononuclear cells (PBMCs), obtained when the disease was refractory, from a patient treated with antithyroid drugs. These receptors all stem from a female donor with Graves disease.

V gene TRBV20-1 combines with J gene TRBJ1-1, with TRBD1 identical over 8 bases. The V gene end was trimmed by 0 bases and the J gene end by 4 bases; junction bases not matched to a gene: 13. The CDR3 has 17 amino acids. Germline V gene sequence: CDR1 DFQATT, CDR2 SNEGSKA (reference sequence). The CDR3 DNA sequence: TGCAGTGCTAGAGAAAAAGGCGGACAGGGAGAAGGCACTGAAGCTTTCTTT. This sequence encodes CSAREKGGQGEGTEAFF.

The chain joins TRBV20-1 to TRBJ1-1; D perhaps matches TRBD1 (6 bases). CDR1 is DFQATT and CDR2 is SNEGSKA in the germline V gene (reference sequence). The V and J ends lost 0 bases and 1 base respectively, with 9 bases between them. This CDR3 has 14 amino acids. The CDR3 DNA follows: TGCAGTGCTAGAGACGGGGGACAGAACACTGAAGCTTTCTTT. Translated: CSARDGGQNTEAFF.

This clonotype was observed at least ten times. V gene TRBV28 combines with J gene TRBJ2-7, with 14 positions matching TRBD2. Per the germline V gene, CDR1 is MDHEN and CDR2 is SYDVKM. The V and J ends lost 7 bases and 3 bases, in that order; junction bases with no gene match: 5. CDR3 size: 15 residues. The CDR3 region has the DNA TGTGCCAGCACCATGGGGACTAGCGGGAGCTACGAGCAGTACTTC. Protein product: CASTMGTSGSYEQYF.

With regard to this clonotype: It is likely a read error, because the conserved phenylalanine at the end of the CDR3 is missing. CDR3 residues: CASSHPPGPSYEQYL. CDR3 in DNA: TGTGCCAGTAGCCACCCCCCGGGGCCGTCCTACGAGCAGTACCTC. The chain employs TRBV19 and TRBJ2-7; the D gene could be TRBD1 or TRBD2 (5 bases each). Germline loops: CDR1 LNHDA, CDR2 SQIVND (reference sequence). The CDR3 runs 15 residues. Trimming took 6 bases from V and 1 from J, leaving 16 bases between them.

The rearrangement links TRBV4-3 to TRBJ1-5; D call uncertain. The CDR3 length is 13 residues. In germline, CDR1 is LGHNA, CDR2 YSLEER. V lost 3 bases and J 3 bases, leaving 6 bases between the germline ends. CDR3 amino acids: CASSQELNQPQHF. CDR3 sequence (DNA): TGCGCCAGCAGCCAGGAGCTCAATCAGCCCCAGCATTTT.

This chain links TRBV13 with TRBJ1-2; D is undetermined. CDR1 and CDR2 (germline): PRHDT, FYEKMQ (reference sequence). CDR3 length equals 16 residues. Trimming took 0 bases from V and 4 from J, leaving 15 bases between them. The CDR3 nucleotides read TGTGCCAGCAGCTTAGGAAGTCAAATGGGTCTCTATGGCTACACCTTC. Protein product: CASSLGSQMGLYGYTF.

This clonotype was found a few times. The chain joins TRBV30 to TRBJ1-4; D gene ambiguous. This CDR3 comprises 15 residues. V lost 2 bases and J lost 4, with 14 bases in between. CDR1 is GTSNPN and CDR2 is SVGIG in the germline V gene (reference sequence). CDR3 protein: CAWSPPGSYNEKLFF. CDR3 nucleotides: TGTGCCTGGAGTCCCCCGGGTTCCTATAATGAAAAACTGTTTTTT.

This clonotype has a handful of counts. The chain joins TRBV28 to TRBJ1-2, with 8 bases matching TRBD1. The CDR3 extends over 11 amino acids. The germline gives CDR1 MDHEN, CDR2 SYDVKM. V shed 11 bases and J 6 bases; nucleotides not matched to a gene: 5. The CDR3 sequence is CAGQGINGYTF. The CDR3, as DNA: TGTGCCGGACAGGGTATAAATGGCTACACCTTC.

This clonotype was seen repeatedly, ten times or more. The rearrangement uses TRBV28 and TRBJ1-2; 8 nucleotides line up with TRBD1. The CDR3 is made up of 15 amino acids. Trimming removed 1 base from V and 3 bases from J; junction bases left unmatched: 4. Germline values: CDR1 MDHEN, CDR2 SYDVKM. The CDR3 nucleotides are TGTGCCAGCAGTTTATATCAGGGGGCGGACTATGGCTACACCTTC. It specifies CASSLYQGADYGYTF.

This CDR3 is CASSVYMSGANVLTF. In DNA, the CDR3 is TGTGCCAGTAGTGTCTACATGTCCGGGGCCAACGTCCTGACTTTC. V gene TRBV19 combines with J gene TRBJ2-6; D not certain. The CDR3 is made up of 15 amino acids. CDR1 and CDR2 from the germline V gene are LNHDA and SQIVND (reference sequence). Trimming took 5 bases from V and 4 from J, leaving 12 bases between them.

This rearrangement joins TRBV19 to TRBJ1-1; D unclear. CDR1 is LNHDA, CDR2 SQIVND, per germline (reference sequence). Trimming shortened V by 6 bases and J by 4 bases, and 12 bases separated the two germline ends. This CDR3 contains 13 residues. The CDR3 DNA is TGTGCCAGTAGCTCCTACTTAGGCACTGAAGCTTTCTTT. This encodes CASSSYLGTEAFF.

This clonotype was recorded many times. The V gene is TRBV20-1, the J gene TRBJ2-5; 8 bases match TRBD2. The CDR3 spans 13 residues. Germline V gives CDR1 DFQATT, CDR2 SNEGSKA (reference sequence). After removal of 8 bases from V and 5 bases from J, the junction contained 10 bases not matched to a gene. CDR3 amino acids: CSTSGGVDETQYF. The CDR3 DNA is TGCAGTACCTCCGGGGGGGTTGACGAGACCCAGTACTTC.

The V and J genes are TRBV12-3 or TRBV12-4 and TRBJ1-4; D gene ambiguous. The CDR3 extends over 12 amino acids. V was cut by 4 bases and J by 8 bases, with 8 bases left in between. CDR3 sequence: CASSSGREKLFF. Written as DNA, the CDR3 is TGTGCCAGCAGTTCCGGACGCGAAAAACTGTTTTTT.

The chain uses TRBV30 and TRBJ2-7; TRBD2 matches at 8 bases. This CDR3 comprises 14 residues. Germline V gene lookup returns CDR1 GTSNPN and CDR2 SVGIG (reference sequence). Trimming at V came to 2 bases and at J to 3 bases, leaving 6 bases not matched to a gene. The CDR3 DNA is TGTGCCTGGAGTACCCCCGGGGGGGGCTACGAGCAGTACTTC. It is translated as CAWSTPGGGYEQYF.

This clonotype was counted between two and nine times. J is TRBJ1-5 and V is TRBV20-1; tentative D call: TRBD1 (6 bases). This CDR3 is 13 amino acids long. CDR1 DFQATT and CDR2 SNEGSKA come from the germline V gene (reference sequence). The V end was cut by 2 bases, the J end by 5 bases, with 10 bases between. CDR3 nucleotides: TGCAGTGCTAGACAGGGGAGGGATCAGCCCCAGCATTTT. This encodes CSARQGRDQPQHF.

The V call is TRBV3-1, the J call TRBJ1-1; D is undetermined. The CDR3 runs 11 residues. Germline CDR1 LGHDT, CDR2 YNNKEL (reference sequence). The ends were cut back, 1 base at V and 10 bases at J, with 7 bases in the middle. The CDR3 region is CASSQAGTAFF. The CDR3 DNA sequence: TGTGCCAGCAGCCAAGCGGGTACAGCTTTCTTT.

The chain carries TRBV30 and TRBJ2-7; D unclear. Germline V CDR1 and CDR2: GTSNPN, SVGIG (reference sequence). Between the trimmed V and J ends, which lost 0 bases and 3 bases, there was a span of 6 bases. The CDR3 has 12 residues. The CDR3: CAWSVGFYEQYF. In DNA, the CDR3 is TGTGCCTGGAGTGTGGGGTTCTACGAGCAGTACTTC.

The table lists this clonotype with many counts. The chain carries TRBV28 and TRBJ1-1, with D possibly matching TRBD1 (6 bases). Germline-derived CDR1 and CDR2 are MDHEN and SYDVKM. V gave up 4 bases and J gave up 4 bases, with 13 bases separating them. This CDR3 contains 14 residues. CDR3 coding DNA: TGTGCCAGCAGTTCCTACAGGGTCGGCACTGAAGCTTTCTTT. Its translation is CASSSYRVGTEAFF. Based on the CDR3 plus reference TRBV28 and TRBJ1-1, the full variable domain is DVKVTQSSRYLVKRTGEKVFLECVQDMDHENMFWYRQDPGLGLRLIYFSYDVKMKEKGDIPEGYSVSREKKERFSLILESASTNQTSMYLCASSSYRVGTEAFFGQGTRLTVV.

This clonotype occurred a few times. The genes are TRBV20-1 and TRBJ1-1; 8 nucleotides match TRBD1. This CDR3 is 19 amino acids long. V dropped 0 bases and J dropped 0; count of bases not matched to a gene: 15. Looked up from germline, CDR1 is DFQATT and CDR2 is SNEGSKA (reference sequence). CDR3 coding DNA: TGCAGTGCTAGAGACCTGCTCGGCACGACAGGGGTCATGAACACTGAAGCTTTCTTT. Amino acid sequence: CSARDLLGTTGVMNTEAFF.

The chain recombines TRBV19 with TRBJ1-2; D is unclear. CDR3 length equals 13 residues. V was shortened by 5 bases and J by 4 bases, with 11 bases between the two germline ends. The germline CDR1 and CDR2 sequences are LNHDA and SQIVND (reference sequence). The CDR3 DNA sequence: TGTGCCAGTAGTCTCGGCAGCGGCTATGGCTACACCTTC. As protein: CASSLGSGYGYTF. Variable domain in full (rest from reference TRBV19 and TRBJ1-2): DGGITQSPKYLFRKEGQNVTLSCEQNLNHDAMYWYRQDPGQGLRLIYYSQIVNDFQKGDIAEGYSVSREKKESFPLTVTSAQKNPTAFYLCASSLGSGYGYTFGSGTRLTVV.

This clonotype was counted a few times. This may arise from a read error, as a much more abundant clone is one base away. The chain has TRBV28 and TRBJ1-5; no firm D call. Trimming stripped 6 bases from V and 0 bases from J, with 9 bases between. This CDR3 is built from 14 residues. In germline, CDR1 is MDHEN, CDR2 SYDVKM. The CDR3 coding sequence is TGTGCCAGCAGGGCAGGCCATAGCAATCAGCCCCAGCATTTT. It specifies CASRAGHSNQPQHF.

This clonotype was seen a handful of times. The limits of the CDR3 on the DNA are not certain, so only TCRdb's listed CDR3 is given. The chain combines TRBV27 with TRBJ1-6; the DNA was not used to check the table's D call, TRBD1. The CDR3 has 15 residues if both end residues are counted. Germline CDR1 is MNHEY and CDR2 is SMNVEV (reference sequence). This CDR3 reads CASSSSDRAYSPLHF.

The V gene is TRBV28, the J gene TRBJ2-1, with TRBD2 matching over 7 bases. In germline, CDR1 is MDHEN, CDR2 SYDVKM. The CDR3 runs to 16 residues. J gave up 6 bases and V 2 bases, and 10 bases lay outside the gene matches. CDR3 nucleotides: TGTGCCAGCAGTTTAAGGGGTGGGGACTACCCCAATGAGCAGTTCTTC. Protein sequence: CASSLRGGDYPNEQFF.

The chain links TRBV19 to TRBJ2-7; 8 bases are shared with TRBD2. From germline, CDR1 is LNHDA and CDR2 SQIVND (reference sequence). V gave up 3 bases and J gave up 5 bases; unmatched junction bases: 6. This CDR3 spans 14 amino acids. CDR3 amino acids: CASSMSAGADEQYF. DNA for the CDR3: TGTGCCAGTAGTATGTCAGCGGGAGCGGACGAGCAGTACTTC.

The chain carries TRBV6-1 and TRBJ2-7; D may match TRBD1 or TRBD2 (6 bases each). The CDR3 sequence is 15 residues long. Germline V gives CDR1 MNHNS, CDR2 SASEGT. The V and J ends lost 8 bases and 2 bases respectively, with 19 bases between them. This chain's CDR3 is CASANRGTKTYEQYF. The CDR3 DNA is TGTGCCAGCGCCAACCGGGGGACAAAAACCTACGAGCAGTACTTC.